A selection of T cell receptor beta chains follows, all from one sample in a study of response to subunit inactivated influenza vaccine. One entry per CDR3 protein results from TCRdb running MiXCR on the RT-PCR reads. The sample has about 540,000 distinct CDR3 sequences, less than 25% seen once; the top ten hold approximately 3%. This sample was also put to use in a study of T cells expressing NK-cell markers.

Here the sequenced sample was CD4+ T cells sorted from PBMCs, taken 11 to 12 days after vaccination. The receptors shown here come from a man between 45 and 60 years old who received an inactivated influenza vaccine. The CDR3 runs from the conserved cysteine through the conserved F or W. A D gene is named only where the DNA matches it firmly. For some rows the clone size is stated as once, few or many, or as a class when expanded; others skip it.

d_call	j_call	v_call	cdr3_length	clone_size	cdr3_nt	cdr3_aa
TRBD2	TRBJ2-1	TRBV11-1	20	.	TGTGCCAGCAGCTTGATGTTTCGGACTAGCGGGGGGGCAGAAGCCAATGAGCAGTTCTTC	CASSLMFRTSGGAEANEQFF
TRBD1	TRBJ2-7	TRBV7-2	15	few	TGTGCCAGCAGAGGGAGGGGACAGGGGGCCTACGAGCAGTACTTC	CASRGRGQGAYEQYF
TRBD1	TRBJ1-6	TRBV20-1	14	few	TGCAGTGCTGTTGCCGGGACAGCCAATTCACCCCTCCACTTT	CSAVAGTANSPLHF
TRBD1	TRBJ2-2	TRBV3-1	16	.	TGTGCCAGCAGCTTCCGCCCAGGGGGTGGCACCGGGGAGCTGTTTTTT	CASSFRPGGGTGELFF
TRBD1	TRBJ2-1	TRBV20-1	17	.	TGCAGTGCTAGCCTAAGGCGGGCGAGACAGGGAAAAAATGAGCAGTTCTTC	CSASLRRARQGKNEQFF
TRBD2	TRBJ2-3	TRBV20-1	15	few	TGCAGTGCTAGAGTAGGTGGGAGGGCCACAGATACGCAGTATTTT	CSARVGGRATDTQYF
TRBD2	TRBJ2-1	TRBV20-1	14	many	TGCAGTGCTAGAGACGCGGGGGGGCTCAATGAGCAGTTCTTC	CSARDAGGLNEQFF
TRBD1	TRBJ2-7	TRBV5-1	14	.	TGCGCCAGCAGCTTGGAGGGGACAGGGAGTGAGCAGTACTTC	CASSLEGTGSEQYF
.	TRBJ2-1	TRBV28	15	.	TGTGCCAGCATCTCCGCCAGAGGCAGGGTTTATGAGCAGTTCTTC	CASISARGRVYEQFF
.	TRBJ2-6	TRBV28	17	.	TGTGCCAGCAGTACGGGGCAACATTACTCTGGGGCCAACGTCCTGACTTTC	CASSTGQHYSGANVLTF
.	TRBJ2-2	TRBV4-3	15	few	TGCGCCAGCAGCCAAGACCAGATTAACACCGGGGAGCTGTTTTTT	CASSQDQINTGELFF
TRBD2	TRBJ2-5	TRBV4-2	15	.	TGTGCCAGCAGCCAAGAGGGAGGGCAGCAAGAGACCCAGTACTTC	CASSQEGGQQETQYF
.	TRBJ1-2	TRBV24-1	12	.	TGTGCCACCAGTGATGGCCCGGATGGCTACACCTTC	CATSDGPDGYTF
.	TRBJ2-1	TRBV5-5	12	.	TGTGCCAGCACCCATTACTACAATGAGCAGTTCTTC	CASTHYYNEQFF
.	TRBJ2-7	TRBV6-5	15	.	TGTGCCAGCAGTTACGGGGCGCTAAGCTCCTACGAGCAGTACTTC	CASSYGALSSYEQYF
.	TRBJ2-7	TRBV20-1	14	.	TGCAGTGCAGGAACCCGGGCAGGGGGGTACGAGCAGTACTTC	CSAGTRAGGYEQYF
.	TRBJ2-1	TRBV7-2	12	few	TGTGCCAGCAGCTCAACAGGGATTGAGCAGTTCTTC	CASSSTGIEQFF
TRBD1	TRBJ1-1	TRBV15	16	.	TGTGCCACCAGCAGGACCACCGGGACAGGGAGAACTGAAGCTTTCTTT	CATSRTTGTGRTEAFF
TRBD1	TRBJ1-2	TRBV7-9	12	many	TGTGCCAGCAGCGTTTCAGGGGGGAGCTACACCTTC	CASSVSGGSYTF
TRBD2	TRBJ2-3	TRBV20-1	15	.	TGCAGTGCTAGAGACGGGCGGGGGAGGACAGATACGCAGTATTTT	CSARDGRGRTDTQYF
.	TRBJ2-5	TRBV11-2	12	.	TGTGCCAGCAGCTTTGTGGTGGAGACCCAGTACTTC	CASSFVVETQYF
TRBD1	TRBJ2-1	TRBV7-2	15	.	TGTGCCAGCAGCGCCGGGACAGGGGGTTTCAATGAGCAGTTCTTC	CASSAGTGGFNEQFF
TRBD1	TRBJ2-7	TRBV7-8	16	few	TGTGCCAGCAGCTTGGGCCCCAGGGGGCGATCCTACGAGCAGTACTTC	CASSLGPRGRSYEQYF
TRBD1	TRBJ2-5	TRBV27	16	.	TGTGCCAGCAGCCGAAGTCCTGGGACAGGGGAAGAGACCCAGTACTTC	CASSRSPGTGEETQYF
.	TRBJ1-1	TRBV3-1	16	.	TGTGCCAGCAGCCAAGACCTCAGGACGGCGAACACTGAAGCTTTCTTT	CASSQDLRTANTEAFF
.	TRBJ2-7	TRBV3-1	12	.	TGTGCCAGCAGCGACCGGACTAACGAGCAGTACTTC	CASSDRTNEQYF
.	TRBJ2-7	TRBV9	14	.	TGTGCCAGCAGGCGAGATTCGAGCTCCTACGAGCAGTACTTC	CASRRDSSSYEQYF